This TCR beta chain was recorded in a study of CD8+ T cells in alopecia areata. Study at large: A 6-month off-drug phase came after tofacitinib, which had lasted 6 to 18 months. Whole-study findings and limits: In scalp and blood, many expanded lesional clones persisted during tofacitinib.

Sequencing templates came from extracted RNA that was reverse transcribed into cDNA. Clones were read by immunoSEQ multiplex PCR, and TCRdb kept only the in-frame ones, dropping some. The sample has 150,000 to 200,000 clones, under 80% seen once. The treatment: oral pan-JAK inhibitor, 5-10 mg twice daily. As part of sample collection, lesional scalp punch biopsies and peripheral blood were taken from alopecia areata patients. The CDR3 contains 13 residues. Germline V gene data show CDR1 as GTSNPN and CDR2 as SVGIG (reference sequence). Germline trimming cut 1 base from V and 8 bases from J; bases unmatched to any gene: 7. As regards this clone: Antigen unknown. Other DNA sequences of this sample code for an identical CDR3.

The TCR comes from a human donor with alopecia areata. V is TRBV30 and J is TRBJ1-2; 7 positions match TRBD1. The source material was CD4+ T cells sorted from blood, sampled around week 50, from a patient treated with tofacitinib. In nucleotides, the CDR3 is TGTGCCTGGAGTGGGCAGGGGGTGGGAGGCTACACCTTC. It is translated as CAWSGQGVGGYTF.